The 27 T cell receptor beta chains presented below share a single source sample, sequenced in a study of T-cell memory formation after mild COVID-19. TCRdb independently ran MiXCR on the 5' RACE reads; one entry per CDR3 protein. This table holds more than 150,000 distinct CDR3 sequences, less than 20% found once. Source material: PBMCs or a T cell subset sorted from them (not recorded which). These receptor sequences come from a man between 18 and 35 years old who had mild COVID-19 (a few samples of this study predate the infection). Cell type and time point are not known.

J is TRBJ2-6 and V is TRBV5-1, with 7 bases matching TRBD1. This CDR3 spans 15 amino acids. Germline assignment: CDR1 SGHRS and CDR2 YFSETQ. V lost 0 bases to trimming and J lost 4 bases; unmatched junction nucleotides: 1. CDR3 region: CASSLEGAGANVLTF. CDR3 DNA: TGCGCCAGCAGCTTGGAGGGGGCCGGGGCCAACGTCCTGACTTTC.

The chain joins TRBV2 to TRBJ1-6; a possible D gene is TRBD1 (6 bases). The CDR3 has 14 amino acids. Germline CDR1 is SNHLY and CDR2 is FYNNEI. V was cut by 6 bases and J by 6 bases, with 12 bases left in between. CDR3 in amino acids: CASRVGQFNSPLHF. The CDR3 DNA is TGTGCCAGCAGGGTCGGACAGTTTAATTCACCCCTCCACTTT.

This clonotype was counted only a few times. The CDR3 DNA is TGTGCCAGCAGCTTAGAATGGACTCGCGTTGGCTACGAGCAGTACTTC. Its translation is CASSLEWTRVGYEQYF. The J gene is TRBJ2-7, the V gene TRBV7-2, with D possibly being TRBD2 (5 bases). V was trimmed by 1 base and J by 3 bases, leaving 16 bases between them. CDR1 is SGHTA, CDR2 FQGNSA, per germline. The CDR3 spans 16 residues.

This clonotype was seen many times. The chain carries TRBV5-5 and TRBJ2-5, with D uncertain. The CDR3 totals 13 residues. The V and J ends lost 6 bases and 4 bases respectively, with 13 bases between them. Per the germline V gene, CDR1 is SGHKS and CDR2 is YYEKEE (reference sequence). The CDR3 nucleotides are TGTGCCAGCATCATGAGTCCGAGAGAGACCCAGTACTTC. Translated, it gives CASIMSPRETQYF.

CDR3 sequence: CSARSRRTSGDNEQFF. CDR3 in DNA: TGCAGTGCTAGAAGCCGTAGGACTAGCGGCGACAATGAGCAGTTCTTC. The rearrangement uses TRBV20-1 and TRBJ2-1; TRBD2 agrees at 10 bases. CDR1 and CDR2 (germline): DFQATT, SNEGSKA (reference sequence). After removal of 2 bases from V and 5 bases from J, the junction contained 9 bases not matched to a gene. The CDR3 runs 16 residues.

This rearrangement joins TRBV5-1 to TRBJ1-1; tentative D call: TRBD1 (5 bases). The germline CDR1 and CDR2 sequences are SGHRS and YFSETQ. CDR3 length equals 15 residues. The V gene lost 3 bases and the J gene lost 6 bases, with 18 bases spanning the gap. The CDR3 spells CASSSLGGAPAEAFF. CDR3 nucleotides: TGCGCCAGCAGCTCCTTGGGAGGGGCCCCCGCTGAAGCTTTCTTT.

This clonotype was recorded a few times. The chain combines TRBV10-2 with TRBJ2-7; 11 bases are a match to TRBD2. The CDR3 is 18 residues long. The V gene end was trimmed by 8 bases and the J gene end by 0 bases; junction bases not matched to a gene: 15. Germline values: CDR1 WSHSY, CDR2 SAAADI. The CDR3 spells CASRVGPSGGLRSYEQYF. CDR3 DNA sequence: TGCGCCAGCCGGGTGGGGCCTAGCGGGGGGCTCCGCTCCTACGAGCAGTACTTC.

This clonotype was detected many times. The chain couples TRBV9 to TRBJ1-1; 9 bases align to TRBD1. Per germline, CDR1 SGDLS and CDR2 YYNGEE. The CDR3 is 14 residues long. V gave up 1 base and J gave up 5 bases; unmatched junction bases: 3. The CDR3 DNA sequence: TGTGCCAGCAGCGTAACAGGGGGCTGGACTGAAGCTTTCTTT. This gives the protein CASSVTGGWTEAFF.

This clonotype was counted ten times or more. This chain joins TRBV12-3 or TRBV12-4 and TRBJ2-7; 9 positions agree with TRBD1. V dropped 3 bases and J dropped 8; count of bases not matched to a gene: 14. The CDR3 covers 16 residues. The CDR3 region has the DNA TGTGCCAGCAGTTTTTCCTCGGGACAGGGTTTTTCCCAGCAGTACTTC. It encodes CASSFSSGQGFSQQYF.

The chain recombines TRBV6-4 with TRBJ2-1, with 10 bases aligning to TRBD2. Germline lookup yields CDR1 MRHNA and CDR2 SNTAGT. The V and J ends lost 11 bases and 8 bases, in that order; junction bases with no gene match: 3. The CDR3 loop spans 11 amino acids. CDR3: CAQLAGDEQFF. The CDR3 DNA follows: TGTGCCCAGCTAGCGGGGGATGAGCAGTTCTTC.

V usage is TRBV11-2 and J usage is TRBJ1-6, with D unresolved. Germline values: CDR1 SGHAT, CDR2 FQNNGV. V lost 5 bases and J 8 bases, leaving 7 bases between the germline ends. The CDR3 runs to 12 residues. The DNA for the CDR3 is TGTGCCAGCAGCGAGAGTGATTCACCCCTCCACTTT. Protein: CASSESDSPLHF.

As DNA, the CDR3 is TGCGCCAGCAGCCAAGACCGATCTCGGGGGGGCATGGTAGAGACCCAGTACTTC. This translates into CASSQDRSRGGMVETQYF. The V and J genes are TRBV4-1 and TRBJ2-5; TRBD2 aligns across 8 bases. Germline CDR1 is MGHRA and CDR2 is YSYEKL. CDR3 length: 18 residues. Losses at the gene ends were 0 bases for V and 4 bases for J; bases not matched to a gene: 13.

This clonotype has a single count. This chain uses TRBV7-9 with TRBJ1-2; D is unclear. V was cut by 7 bases and J by 3 bases, with 15 bases left in between. Germline V gene sequence: CDR1 SEHNR, CDR2 FQNEAQ (reference sequence). The CDR3 extends over 14 amino acids. CDR3 DNA: TGTGCCAGCACTCCCCCCGGTAGGGACTATGGCTACACCTTC. Protein product: CASTPPGRDYGYTF.

This clonotype was observed at least ten times. V is TRBV7-2 and J is TRBJ2-5; D is ambiguous. Trimming removed 5 bases at V and 3 bases at J, with 13 bases between. This CDR3 is 14 amino acids long. The V gene's germline CDR1 is SGHTA and CDR2 FQGNSA. The CDR3 sequence: CASSARPGEETQYF. CDR3 DNA: TGTGCCAGCAGCGCCCGACCTGGGGAAGAGACCCAGTACTTC.

The rearrangement uses TRBV5-1 and TRBJ1-2, with 12 bases matching TRBD1. Trimming took 4 bases from V and 8 from J; bases not matched to a gene: 6. Germline V gives CDR1 SGHRS, CDR2 YFSETQ. This CDR3 is 14 amino acids long. The DNA of the CDR3 is TGCGCCAGCAGCACGGGACAGGGGGCTAGAGGCTACACCTTC. This codes for CASSTGQGARGYTF. Combining the CDR3 with reference TRBV5-1 and TRBJ1-2 gives the whole variable domain KAGVTQTPRYLIKTRGQQVTLSCSPISGHRSVSWYQQTPGQGLQFLFEYFSETQRNKGNFPGRFSGRQFSNSRSEMNVSTLELGDSALYLCASSTGQGARGYTFGSGTRLTVV.

V gene TRBV18 combines with J gene TRBJ2-3; D call uncertain. Germline assignment: CDR1 KGHSH and CDR2 LQKENI. CDR3 length: 15 amino acids. The V end lost 3 bases, the J end lost 2 bases, and 12 bases lay between the germline ends. The CDR3 coding sequence is TGTGCCAGCTCACCGGCTCAGGACCTCACAGATACGCAGTATTTT. It yields the protein CASSPAQDLTDTQYF.

This clonotype was counted many times. The gene calls are TRBV3-1 and TRBJ2-1, with D tentatively TRBD1 (5 bases). Germline V gene sequence: CDR1 LGHDT, CDR2 YNNKEL (reference sequence). Trimming removed 5 bases at V and 4 bases at J, with 15 bases between. This CDR3 comprises 15 residues. CDR3 in DNA: TGTGCCAGCAGCAAAAGGGCCGACAGTTACAATGAGCAGTTCTTC. This codes for CASSKRADSYNEQFF.

This sequence joins TRBV7-2 and TRBJ2-5, with D unclear. The CDR3 length is 13 residues. V lost 3 bases and J lost 5, with 10 bases in between. Germline values: CDR1 SGHTA, CDR2 FQGNSA. The CDR3 protein is CASSFPAAETQYF. Written as DNA, the CDR3 is TGTGCCAGCAGCTTCCCGGCGGCGGAGACCCAGTACTTC.

This clonotype was observed a few times. The chain joins TRBV6-2 or TRBV6-3 to TRBJ2-5; 10 nucleotides align to TRBD2. V gave up 8 bases and J gave up 2 bases; unmatched junction bases: 8. This CDR3 is built from 15 residues. Per the germline V gene, CDR1 is MNHEY and CDR2 is SVGEGT. The CDR3 spells CASSPPGLAQETQYF. As DNA, the CDR3 is TGTGCCAGCTCTCCCCCGGGACTAGCGCAAGAGACCCAGTACTTC.

This sequence joins TRBV6-1 and TRBJ2-5; 10 positions match TRBD2. The J segment lost 5 bases and the V segment lost 2 bases, leaving 5 bases of the junction unmatched. CDR1 and CDR2 (germline): MNHNS, SASEGT. CDR3 length equals 15 residues. The CDR3 region is CASSEQRGGVETQYF. The CDR3 DNA reads as TGTGCCAGCAGTGAACAGCGGGGGGGCGTCGAGACCCAGTACTTC.

The chain carries TRBV5-1 and TRBJ2-3; 8 bases are a match to TRBD2. In germline, CDR1 is SGHRS, CDR2 YFSETQ. CDR3 length: 15 residues. V was pared by 1 base and J by 2 bases, with 3 bases of the junction left unmatched. The CDR3 DNA reads TGCGCCAGCAGCTTGAACGGGGGGGACACAGATACGCAGTATTTT. Amino acids: CASSLNGGDTDTQYF.

The CDR3 is CASSSGQGGDEKLFF. DNA of the CDR3: TGTGCCAGCAGTTCCGGACAGGGGGGTGATGAAAAACTGTTTTTT. This chain uses TRBV6-2 or TRBV6-3 with TRBJ1-4, with 10 bases matching TRBD1. Germline-derived CDR1 and CDR2 are MNHEY and SVGEGT. CDR3 length: 15 amino acids. V lost 4 bases to trimming and J lost 6 bases; unmatched junction nucleotides: 5.

This clonotype appeared a few times. The J gene is TRBJ2-7, the V gene TRBV7-6; 11 positions match TRBD1. Germline V gene sequence: CDR1 SGHVS, CDR2 FNYEAQ. This CDR3 spans 15 amino acids. J lost 13 bases, V lost 3 bases, and 14 bases had no gene match. CDR3: CASSFGVKDRGQGYF. The DNA of the CDR3 is TGTGCCAGCAGCTTCGGGGTGAAGGACAGGGGGCAAGGTTACTTC.

This clonotype has only a few counts. The chain is built from TRBV2 and TRBJ2-2; 7 bases are shared with TRBD1. The ends lost 3 bases at V and 6 bases at J; junction bases unmatched: 7. CDR1 is SNHLY, CDR2 FYNNEI, per germline. There are 15 residues in the CDR3. The CDR3 DNA is TGTGCCAGCAGTGAGGCCCAGGGGGTCGCCGGGGAGCTGTTTTTT. It encodes CASSEAQGVAGELFF.

This sequence joins TRBV10-3 and TRBJ2-3; TRBD2 might be the D (6 bases). CDR1 is ENHRY and CDR2 is SYGVKD in the germline V gene. V was pared by 0 bases and J by 7 bases, with 14 bases between. This CDR3 region has 15 residues. The CDR3 nucleotides are TGTGCCATCAGTGAGTCGGGACCTCGGGGGAATACGCAGTATTTT. Amino acid sequence: CAISESGPRGNTQYF.

The V gene is TRBV7-2, the J gene TRBJ2-7, with 7 positions matching TRBD2. Germline CDR1 and CDR2: SGHTA and FQGNSA. Germline trimming cut 0 bases from V and 4 bases from J; bases unmatched to any gene: 6. The CDR3 is made up of 15 amino acids. This chain's CDR3 is CASSLAGGEGYEQYF. CDR3 coding DNA: TGTGCCAGCAGCTTAGCGGGAGGGGAAGGGTACGAGCAGTACTTC.

This chain links TRBV3-1 with TRBJ1-2; TRBD1 is a possible D gene (5 bases). The CDR3 is 12 residues long. Germline loops: CDR1 LGHDT, CDR2 YNNKEL (reference sequence). V lost 4 bases and J lost 8, with 11 bases in between. The CDR3 DNA reads TGTGCCAGCAGCCCCACCGACAGAGGCTACACCTTC. Translating it yields CASSPTDRGYTF.